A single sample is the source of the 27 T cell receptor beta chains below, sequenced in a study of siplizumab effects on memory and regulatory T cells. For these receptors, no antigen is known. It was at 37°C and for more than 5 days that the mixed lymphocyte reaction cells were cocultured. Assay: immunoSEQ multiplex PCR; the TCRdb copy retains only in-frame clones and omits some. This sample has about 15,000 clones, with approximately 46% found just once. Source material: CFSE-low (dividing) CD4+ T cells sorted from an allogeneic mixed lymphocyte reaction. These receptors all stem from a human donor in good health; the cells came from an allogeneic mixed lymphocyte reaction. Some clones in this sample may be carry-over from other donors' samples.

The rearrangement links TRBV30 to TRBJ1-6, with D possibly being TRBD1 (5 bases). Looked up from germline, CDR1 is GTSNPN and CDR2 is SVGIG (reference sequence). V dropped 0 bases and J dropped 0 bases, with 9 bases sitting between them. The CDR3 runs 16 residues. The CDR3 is CAWSVEGSSYNSPLHF. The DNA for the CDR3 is TGTGCCTGGAGTGTCGAGGGGAGCTCCTATAATTCACCCCTCCACTTT.

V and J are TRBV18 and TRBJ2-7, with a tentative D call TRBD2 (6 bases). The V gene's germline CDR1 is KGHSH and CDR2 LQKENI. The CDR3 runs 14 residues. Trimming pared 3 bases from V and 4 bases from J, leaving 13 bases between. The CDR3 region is CASSPREAGYEQYF. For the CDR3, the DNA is TGTGCCAGCTCACCGCGTGAGGCGGGATACGAGCAGTACTTC.

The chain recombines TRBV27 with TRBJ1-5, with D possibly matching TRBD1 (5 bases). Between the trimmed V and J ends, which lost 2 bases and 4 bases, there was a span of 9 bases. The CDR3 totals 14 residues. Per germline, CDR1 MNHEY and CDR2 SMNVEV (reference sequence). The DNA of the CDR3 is TGTGCCAGCAGTTTACGGCAGGGAAATCAGCCCCAGCATTTT. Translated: CASSLRQGNQPQHF.

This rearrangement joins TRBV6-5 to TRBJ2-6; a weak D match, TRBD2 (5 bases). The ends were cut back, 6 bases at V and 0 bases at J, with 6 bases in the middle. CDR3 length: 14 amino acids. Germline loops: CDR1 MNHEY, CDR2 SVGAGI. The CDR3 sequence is CASRGSSGANVLTF. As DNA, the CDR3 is TGTGCCAGCAGAGGGAGCTCTGGGGCCAACGTCCTGACTTTC.

The CDR3 loop is CASSPRDNEQFF. CDR3 sequence (DNA): TGTGCCAGTTCCCCCAGAGACAATGAGCAGTTCTTC. V gene TRBV19 combines with J gene TRBJ2-1; D is unclear. V dropped 8 bases and J dropped 5 bases, with 10 bases sitting between them. The CDR3 has 12 amino acids. Germline V gene sequence: CDR1 LNHDA, CDR2 SQIVND (reference sequence).

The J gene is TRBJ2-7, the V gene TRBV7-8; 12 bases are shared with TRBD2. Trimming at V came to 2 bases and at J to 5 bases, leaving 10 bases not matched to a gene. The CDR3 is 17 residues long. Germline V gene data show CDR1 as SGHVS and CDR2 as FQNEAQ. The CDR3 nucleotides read TGTGCCAGCAGCTTAATGACTAGCGGGAGAAAGGGAAACGAGCAGTACTTC. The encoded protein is CASSLMTSGRKGNEQYF.

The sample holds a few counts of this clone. CDR3 in amino acids: CASSQDGFNQPQHF. The CDR3 DNA reads TGCGCCAGCAGCCAGGACGGATTCAATCAGCCCCAGCATTTT. The chain links TRBV5-1 to TRBJ1-5, with no clear D. The CDR3 is 14 amino acids. Germline lookup yields CDR1 SGHRS and CDR2 YFSETQ. The V and J ends lost 4 bases and 3 bases respectively, with 11 bases between them.

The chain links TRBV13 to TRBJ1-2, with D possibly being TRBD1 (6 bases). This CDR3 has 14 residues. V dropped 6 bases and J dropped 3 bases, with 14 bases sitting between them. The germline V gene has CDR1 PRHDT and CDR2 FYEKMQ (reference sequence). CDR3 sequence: CASSSTGLHYGYTF. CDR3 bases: TGTGCCAGCAGTTCGACAGGTTTGCACTATGGCTACACCTTC.

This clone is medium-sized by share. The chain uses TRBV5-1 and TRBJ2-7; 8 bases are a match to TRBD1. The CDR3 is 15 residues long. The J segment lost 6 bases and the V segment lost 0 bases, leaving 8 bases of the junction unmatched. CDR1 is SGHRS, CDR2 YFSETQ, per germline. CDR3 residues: CASSLGGGQGREQYF. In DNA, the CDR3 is TGCGCCAGCAGCTTGGGCGGCGGACAGGGACGCGAGCAGTACTTC.

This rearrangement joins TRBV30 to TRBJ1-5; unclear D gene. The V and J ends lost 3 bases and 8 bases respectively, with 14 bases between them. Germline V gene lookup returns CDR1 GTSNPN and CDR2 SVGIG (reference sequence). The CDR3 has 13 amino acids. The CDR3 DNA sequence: TGTGCCTGGAGCCAGGAGCTCCCGGAGCCCCAGCATTTT. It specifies CAWSQELPEPQHF. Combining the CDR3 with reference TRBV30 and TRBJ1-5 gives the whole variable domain SQTIHQWPATLVQPVGSPLSLECTVEGTSNPNLYWYRQAAGRGLQLLFYSVGIGQISSEVPQNLSASRPQDRQFILSSKKLLLSDSGFYLCAWSQELPEPQHFGDGTRLSIL.

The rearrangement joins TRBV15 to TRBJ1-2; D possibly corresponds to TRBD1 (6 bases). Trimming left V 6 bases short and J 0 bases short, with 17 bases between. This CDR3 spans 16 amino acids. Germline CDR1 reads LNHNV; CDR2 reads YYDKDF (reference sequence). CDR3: CATRSGGGSPNYGYTF. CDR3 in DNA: TGTGCCACCAGGAGCGGGGGGGGCTCACCTAACTATGGCTACACCTTC.

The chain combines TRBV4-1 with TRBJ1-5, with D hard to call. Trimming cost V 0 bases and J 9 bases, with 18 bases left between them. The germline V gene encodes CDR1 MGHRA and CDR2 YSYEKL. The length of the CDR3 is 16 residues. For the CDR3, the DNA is TGCGCCAGCAGCCAAGAAATTCGGGCCCATCGGATGCCCCAGCATTTT. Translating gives CASSQEIRAHRMPQHF.

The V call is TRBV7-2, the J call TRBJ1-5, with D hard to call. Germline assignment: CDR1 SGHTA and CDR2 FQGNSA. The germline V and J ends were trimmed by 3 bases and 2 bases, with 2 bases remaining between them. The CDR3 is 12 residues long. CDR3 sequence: CASSLGNQPQHF. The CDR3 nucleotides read TGTGCCAGCAGCTTGGGCAATCAGCCCCAGCATTTT.

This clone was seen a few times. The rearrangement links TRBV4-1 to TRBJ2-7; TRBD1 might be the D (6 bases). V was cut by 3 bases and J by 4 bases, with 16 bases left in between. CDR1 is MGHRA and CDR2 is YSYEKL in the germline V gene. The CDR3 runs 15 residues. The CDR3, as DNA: TGCGCCAGCAGCCATGGGACAAGGGCCCGGTACGAGCAGTACTTC. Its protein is CASSHGTRARYEQYF.

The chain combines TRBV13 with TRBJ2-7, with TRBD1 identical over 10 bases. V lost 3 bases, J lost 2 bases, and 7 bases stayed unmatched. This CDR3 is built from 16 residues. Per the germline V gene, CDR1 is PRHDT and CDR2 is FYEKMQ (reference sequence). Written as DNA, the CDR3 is TGTGCCAGCAGCTTGGGTGGGGACAGGGGAACCTACGAGCAGTACTTC. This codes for CASSLGGDRGTYEQYF.

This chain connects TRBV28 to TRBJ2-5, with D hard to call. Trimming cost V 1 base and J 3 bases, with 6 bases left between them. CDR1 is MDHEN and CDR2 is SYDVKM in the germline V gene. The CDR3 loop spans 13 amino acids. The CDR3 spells CASSLSGEETQYF. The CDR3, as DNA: TGTGCCAGCAGTTTATCCGGAGAAGAGACCCAGTACTTC.

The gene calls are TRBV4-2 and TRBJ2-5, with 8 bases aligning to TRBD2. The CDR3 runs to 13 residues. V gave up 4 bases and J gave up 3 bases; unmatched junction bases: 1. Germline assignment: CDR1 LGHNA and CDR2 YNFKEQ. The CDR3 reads CASSPAGEETQYF. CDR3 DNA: TGTGCCAGCAGCCCAGCGGGAGAAGAGACCCAGTACTTC.

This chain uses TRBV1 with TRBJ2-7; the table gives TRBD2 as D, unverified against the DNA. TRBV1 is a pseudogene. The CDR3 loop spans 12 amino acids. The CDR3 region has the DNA TGCACCAGCAGCCTTAGCGGATGTGAGCAGTACTTC. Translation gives CTSSLSGCEQYF.

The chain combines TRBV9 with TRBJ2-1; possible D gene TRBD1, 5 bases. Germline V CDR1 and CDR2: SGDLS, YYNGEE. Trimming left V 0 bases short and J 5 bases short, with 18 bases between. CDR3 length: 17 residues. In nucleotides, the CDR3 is TGTGCCAGCAGCGTAGCTCTAGGACACCCTGGGGACAATGAGCAGTTCTTC. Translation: CASSVALGHPGDNEQFF.

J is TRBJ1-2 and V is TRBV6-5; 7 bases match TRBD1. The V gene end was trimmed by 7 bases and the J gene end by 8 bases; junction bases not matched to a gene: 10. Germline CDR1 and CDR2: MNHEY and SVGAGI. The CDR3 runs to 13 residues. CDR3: CASKVEGAGGYTF. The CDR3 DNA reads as TGTGCCAGCAAAGTGGAGGGGGCAGGCGGCTACACCTTC.

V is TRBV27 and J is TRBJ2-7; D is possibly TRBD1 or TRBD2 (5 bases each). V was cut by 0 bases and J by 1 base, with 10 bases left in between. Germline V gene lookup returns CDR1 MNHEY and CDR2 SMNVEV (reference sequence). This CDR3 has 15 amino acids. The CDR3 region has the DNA TGTGCCAGCAGTTTATCGGGGGTGGGATCCTACGAGCAGTACTTC. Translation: CASSLSGVGSYEQYF.

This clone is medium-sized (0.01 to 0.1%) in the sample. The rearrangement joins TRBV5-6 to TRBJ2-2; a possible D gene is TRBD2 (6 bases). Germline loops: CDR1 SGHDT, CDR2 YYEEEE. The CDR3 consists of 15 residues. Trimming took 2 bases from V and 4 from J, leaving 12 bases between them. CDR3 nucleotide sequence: TGTGCCAGCAGCTTCGGTGGGAGGACCACCGGGGAGCTGTTTTTT. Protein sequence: CASSFGGRTTGELFF.

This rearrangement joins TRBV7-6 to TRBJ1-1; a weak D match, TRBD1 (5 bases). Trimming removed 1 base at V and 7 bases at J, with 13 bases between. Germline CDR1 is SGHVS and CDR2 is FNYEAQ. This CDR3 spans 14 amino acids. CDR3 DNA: TGTGCCAGCAGCTTAGTTGGTCGGGGCGGTGAAGCTTTCTTT. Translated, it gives CASSLVGRGGEAFF.

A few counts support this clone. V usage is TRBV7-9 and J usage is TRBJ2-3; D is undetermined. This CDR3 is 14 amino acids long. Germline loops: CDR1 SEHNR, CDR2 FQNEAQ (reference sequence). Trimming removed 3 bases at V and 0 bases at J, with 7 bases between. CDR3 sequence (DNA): TGTGCCAGCAGCTTTTTCGGCAGCACAGATACGCAGTATTTT. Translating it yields CASSFFGSTDTQYF. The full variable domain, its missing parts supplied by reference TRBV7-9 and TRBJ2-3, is DTGVSQNPRHKITKRGQNVTFRCDPISEHNRLYWYRQTLGQGPEFLTYFQNEAQLEKSRLLSDRFSAERPKGSFSTLEIQRTEQGDSAMYLCASSFFGSTDTQYFGPGTRLTVL.

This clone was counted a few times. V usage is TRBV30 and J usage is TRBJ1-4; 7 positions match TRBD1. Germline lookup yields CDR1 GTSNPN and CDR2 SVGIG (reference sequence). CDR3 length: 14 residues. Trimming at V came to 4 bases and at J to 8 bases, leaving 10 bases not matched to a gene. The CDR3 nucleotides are TGTGCCTGGATTCCCAGACAGGGAGGGGAAAAACTGTTTTTT. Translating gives CAWIPRQGGEKLFF.

The CDR3 sequence: CAWSTPGTGVQYF. DNA for the CDR3: TGTGCCTGGAGTACACCGGGGACAGGGGTCCAGTACTTC. The chain employs TRBV30 and TRBJ2-7; 10 bases map to TRBD1. V lost 2 bases, J lost 10 bases, and 8 bases stayed unmatched. The CDR3 spans 13 residues. Germline V gene sequence: CDR1 GTSNPN, CDR2 SVGIG (reference sequence).

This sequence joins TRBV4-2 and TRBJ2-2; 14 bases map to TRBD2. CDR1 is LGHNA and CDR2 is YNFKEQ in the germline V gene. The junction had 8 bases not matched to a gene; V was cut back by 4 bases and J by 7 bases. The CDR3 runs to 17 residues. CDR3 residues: CASSRGSGTSGSGELFF. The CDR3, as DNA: TGTGCCAGCAGCCGGGGGTCTGGGACTAGCGGGAGCGGGGAGCTGTTTTTT.